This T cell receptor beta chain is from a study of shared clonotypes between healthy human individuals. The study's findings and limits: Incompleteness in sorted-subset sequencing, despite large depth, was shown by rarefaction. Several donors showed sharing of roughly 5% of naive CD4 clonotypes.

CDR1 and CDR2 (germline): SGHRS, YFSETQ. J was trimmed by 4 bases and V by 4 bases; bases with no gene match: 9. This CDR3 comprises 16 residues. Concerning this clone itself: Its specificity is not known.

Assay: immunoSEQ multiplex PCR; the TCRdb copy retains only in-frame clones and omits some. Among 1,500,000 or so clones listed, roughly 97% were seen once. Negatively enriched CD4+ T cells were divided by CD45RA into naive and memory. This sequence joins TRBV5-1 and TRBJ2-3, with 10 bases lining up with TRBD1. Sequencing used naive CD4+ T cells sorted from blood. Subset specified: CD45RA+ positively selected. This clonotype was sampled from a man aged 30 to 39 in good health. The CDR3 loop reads CASSLLTGGLADTQYF. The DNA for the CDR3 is TGCGCCAGCAGCCTTCTGACAGGGGGCTTGGCAGATACGCAGTATTTT.